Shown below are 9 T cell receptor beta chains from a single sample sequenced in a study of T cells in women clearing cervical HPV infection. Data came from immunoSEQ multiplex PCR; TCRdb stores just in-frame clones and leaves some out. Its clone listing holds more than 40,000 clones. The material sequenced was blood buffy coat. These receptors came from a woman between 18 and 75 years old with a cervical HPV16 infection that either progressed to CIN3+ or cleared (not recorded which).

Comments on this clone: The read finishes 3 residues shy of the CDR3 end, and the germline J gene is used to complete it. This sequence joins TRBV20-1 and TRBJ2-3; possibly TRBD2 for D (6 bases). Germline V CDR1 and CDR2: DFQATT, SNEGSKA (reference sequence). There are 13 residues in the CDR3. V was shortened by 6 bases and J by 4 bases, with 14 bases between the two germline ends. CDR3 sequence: CSAPRLEADTQYF. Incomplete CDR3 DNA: TGCAGTGCCCCTCGACTAGAGGCAGATACG.

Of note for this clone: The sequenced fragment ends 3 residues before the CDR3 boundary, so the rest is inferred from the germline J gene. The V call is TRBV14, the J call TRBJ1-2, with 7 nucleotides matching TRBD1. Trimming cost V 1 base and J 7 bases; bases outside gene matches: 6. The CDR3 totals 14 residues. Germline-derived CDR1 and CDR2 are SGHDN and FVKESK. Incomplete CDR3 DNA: TGTGCCAGCAGCCAAGGGACAGGCTTGAGTGGC. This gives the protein CASSQGTGLSG. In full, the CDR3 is CASSQGTGLSGYTF.

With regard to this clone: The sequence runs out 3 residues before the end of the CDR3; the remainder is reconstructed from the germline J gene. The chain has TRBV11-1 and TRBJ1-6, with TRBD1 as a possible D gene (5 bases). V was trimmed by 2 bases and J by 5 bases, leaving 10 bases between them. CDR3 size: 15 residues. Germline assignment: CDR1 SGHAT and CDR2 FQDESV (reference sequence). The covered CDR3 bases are TGTGCCAGCAGCTTAAGGTCCAGGGATAATTCACCC. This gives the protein CASSLRSRDNSP. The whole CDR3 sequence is CASSLRSRDNSPLHF.

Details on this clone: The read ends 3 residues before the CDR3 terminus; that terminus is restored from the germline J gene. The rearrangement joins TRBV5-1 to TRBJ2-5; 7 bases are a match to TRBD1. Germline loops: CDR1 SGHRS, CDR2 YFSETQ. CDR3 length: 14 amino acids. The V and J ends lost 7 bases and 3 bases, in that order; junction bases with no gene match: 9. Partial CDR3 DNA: TGCGCCAGCTTTTTAGGACAGGCCAAAGAGACC. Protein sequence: CASFLGQAKET. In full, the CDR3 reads CASFLGQAKETQYF. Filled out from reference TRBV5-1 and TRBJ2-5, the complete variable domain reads KAGVTQTPRYLIKTRGQQVTLSCSPISGHRSVSWYQQTPGQGLQFLFEYFSETQRNKGNFPGRFSGRQFSNSRSEMNVSTLELGDSALYLCASFLGQAKETQYFGPGTRLLVL.

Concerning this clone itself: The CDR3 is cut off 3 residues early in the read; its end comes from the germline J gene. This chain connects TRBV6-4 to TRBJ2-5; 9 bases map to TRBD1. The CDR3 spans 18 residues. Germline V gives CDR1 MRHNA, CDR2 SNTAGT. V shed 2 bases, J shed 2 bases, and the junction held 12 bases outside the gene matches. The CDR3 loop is CASSDEDLRDRAQETQYF. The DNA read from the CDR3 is TGTGCCAGCAGTGACGAAGACCTACGGGACAGGGCACAAGAGACC.

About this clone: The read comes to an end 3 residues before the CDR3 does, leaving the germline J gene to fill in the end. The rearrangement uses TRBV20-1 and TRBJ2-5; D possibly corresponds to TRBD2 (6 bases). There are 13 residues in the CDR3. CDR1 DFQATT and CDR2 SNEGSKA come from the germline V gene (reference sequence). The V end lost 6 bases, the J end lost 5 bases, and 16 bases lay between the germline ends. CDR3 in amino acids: CSALSGADETQYF. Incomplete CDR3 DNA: TGCAGTGCCCTTAGCGGAGCCGATGAGACC.

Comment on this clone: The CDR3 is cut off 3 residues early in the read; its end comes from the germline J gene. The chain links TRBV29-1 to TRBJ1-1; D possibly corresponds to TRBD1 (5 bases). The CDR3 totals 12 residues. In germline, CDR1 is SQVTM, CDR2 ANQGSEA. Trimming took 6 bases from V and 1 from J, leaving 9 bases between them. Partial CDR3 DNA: TGCAGCGTGACAGAGGGGAACACTGAA. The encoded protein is CSVTEGNTE. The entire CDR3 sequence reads CSVTEGNTEAFF.

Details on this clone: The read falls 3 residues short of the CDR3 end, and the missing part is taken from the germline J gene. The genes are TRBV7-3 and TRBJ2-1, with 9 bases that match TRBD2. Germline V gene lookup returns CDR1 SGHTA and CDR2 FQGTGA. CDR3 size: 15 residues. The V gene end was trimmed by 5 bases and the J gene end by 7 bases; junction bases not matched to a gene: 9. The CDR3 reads CASSPLAGVQNEQFF. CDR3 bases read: TGTGCCAGCAGCCCTTTAGCGGGAGTTCAGAATGAG.

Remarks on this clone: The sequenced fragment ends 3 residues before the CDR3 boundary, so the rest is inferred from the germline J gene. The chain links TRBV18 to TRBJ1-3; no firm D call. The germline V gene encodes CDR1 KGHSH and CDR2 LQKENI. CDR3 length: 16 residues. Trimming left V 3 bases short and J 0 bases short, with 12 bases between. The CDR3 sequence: CASSPGDAGSGNTIYF. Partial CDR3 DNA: TGTGCCAGCTCACCCGGAGACGCAGGCTCTGGAAACACC.